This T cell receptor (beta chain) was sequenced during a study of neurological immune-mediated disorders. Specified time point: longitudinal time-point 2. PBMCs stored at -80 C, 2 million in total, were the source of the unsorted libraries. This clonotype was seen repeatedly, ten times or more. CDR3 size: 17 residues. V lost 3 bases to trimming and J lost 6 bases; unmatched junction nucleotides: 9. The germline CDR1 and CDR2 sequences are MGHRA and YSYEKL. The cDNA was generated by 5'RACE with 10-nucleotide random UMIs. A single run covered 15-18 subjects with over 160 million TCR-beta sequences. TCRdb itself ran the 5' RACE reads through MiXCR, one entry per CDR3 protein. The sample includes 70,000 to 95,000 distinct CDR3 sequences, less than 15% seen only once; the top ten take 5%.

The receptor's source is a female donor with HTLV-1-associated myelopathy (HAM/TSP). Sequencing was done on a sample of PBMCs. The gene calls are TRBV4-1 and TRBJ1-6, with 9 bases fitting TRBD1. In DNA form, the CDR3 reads TGCGCCAGCAGCCACCCTCAGGGACAGGGCGCTAATTCACCCCTCCACTTT. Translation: CASSHPQGQGANSPLHF.